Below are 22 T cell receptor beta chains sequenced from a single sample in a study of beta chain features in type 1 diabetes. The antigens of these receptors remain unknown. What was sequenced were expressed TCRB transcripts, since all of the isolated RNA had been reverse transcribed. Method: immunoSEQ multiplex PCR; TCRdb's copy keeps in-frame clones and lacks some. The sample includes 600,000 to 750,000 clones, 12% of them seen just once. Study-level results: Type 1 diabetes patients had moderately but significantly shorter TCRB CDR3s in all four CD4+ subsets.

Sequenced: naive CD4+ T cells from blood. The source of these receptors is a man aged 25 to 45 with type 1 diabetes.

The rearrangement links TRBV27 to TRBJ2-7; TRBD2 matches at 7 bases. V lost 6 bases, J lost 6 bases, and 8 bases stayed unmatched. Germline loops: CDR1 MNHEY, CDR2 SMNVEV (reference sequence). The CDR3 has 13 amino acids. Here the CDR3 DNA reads TGTGCCAGCAGCCCCCGGGGGGTAGGCGAGCAGTACTTC. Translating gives CASSPRGVGEQYF.

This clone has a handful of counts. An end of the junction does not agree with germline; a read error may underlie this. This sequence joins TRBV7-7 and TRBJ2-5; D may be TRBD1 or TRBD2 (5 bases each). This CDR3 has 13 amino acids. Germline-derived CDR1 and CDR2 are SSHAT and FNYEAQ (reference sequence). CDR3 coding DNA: TGTGCTAGCAGTCCTGGGGGTATGGAGACCCAGTACTTC. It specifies CASSPGGMETQYF.

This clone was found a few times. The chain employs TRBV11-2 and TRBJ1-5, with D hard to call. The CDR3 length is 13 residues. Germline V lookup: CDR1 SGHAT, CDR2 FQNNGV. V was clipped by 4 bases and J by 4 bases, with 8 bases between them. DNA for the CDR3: TGTGCCAGCAGCTCAACCAGTAATCAGCCCCAGCATTTT. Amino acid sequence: CASSSTSNQPQHF.

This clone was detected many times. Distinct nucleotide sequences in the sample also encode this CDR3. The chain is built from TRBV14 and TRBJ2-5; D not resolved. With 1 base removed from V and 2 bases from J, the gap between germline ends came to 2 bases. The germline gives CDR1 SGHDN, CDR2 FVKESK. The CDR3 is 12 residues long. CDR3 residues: CASSQVQETQYF. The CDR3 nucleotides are TGTGCCAGCAGCCAAGTTCAAGAGACCCAGTACTTC. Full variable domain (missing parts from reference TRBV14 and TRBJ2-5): EAGVTQFPSHSVIEKGQTVTLRCDPISGHDNLYWYRRVMGKEIKFLLHFVKESKQDESGMPNNRFLAERTGGTYSTLKVQPAELEDSGVYFCASSQVQETQYFGPGTRLLVL.

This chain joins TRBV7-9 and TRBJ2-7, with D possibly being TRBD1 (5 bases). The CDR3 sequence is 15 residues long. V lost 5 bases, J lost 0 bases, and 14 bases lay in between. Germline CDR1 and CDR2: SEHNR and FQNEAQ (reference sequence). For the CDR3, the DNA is TGTGCCAGCAGCCCCCGACAGTTTAGCTCCTACGAGCAGTACTTC. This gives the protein CASSPRQFSSYEQYF.

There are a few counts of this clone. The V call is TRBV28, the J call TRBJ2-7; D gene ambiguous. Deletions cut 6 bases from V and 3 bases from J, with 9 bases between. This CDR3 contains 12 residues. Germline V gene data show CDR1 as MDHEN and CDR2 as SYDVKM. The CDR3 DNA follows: TGTGCCAGCAGGGGCGGCTTCTACGAGCAGTACTTC. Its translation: CASRGGFYEQYF.

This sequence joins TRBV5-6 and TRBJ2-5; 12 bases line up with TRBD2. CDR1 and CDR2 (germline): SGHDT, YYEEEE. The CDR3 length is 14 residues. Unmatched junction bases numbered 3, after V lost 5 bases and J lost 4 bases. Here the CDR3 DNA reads TGTGCCAGCAGGCTAGCGGGGGGGCTAGAGACCCAGTACTTC. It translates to CASRLAGGLETQYF.

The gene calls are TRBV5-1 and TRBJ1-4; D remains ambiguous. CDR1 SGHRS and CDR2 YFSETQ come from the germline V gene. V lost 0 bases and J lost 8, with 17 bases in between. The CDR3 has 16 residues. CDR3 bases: TGCGCCAGCAGCTTGGAGGTCGGCAGTAGGTGGGAAAAACTGTTTTTT. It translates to CASSLEVGSRWEKLFF.

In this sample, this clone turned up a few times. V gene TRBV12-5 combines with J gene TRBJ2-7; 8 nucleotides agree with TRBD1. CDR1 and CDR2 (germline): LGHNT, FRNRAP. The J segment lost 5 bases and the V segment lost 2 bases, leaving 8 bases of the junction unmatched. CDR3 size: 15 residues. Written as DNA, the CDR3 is TGTGCTAGTGGTTTGTGGACAGGGTGGAAGGACGAGCAGTACTTC. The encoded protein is CASGLWTGWKDEQYF.

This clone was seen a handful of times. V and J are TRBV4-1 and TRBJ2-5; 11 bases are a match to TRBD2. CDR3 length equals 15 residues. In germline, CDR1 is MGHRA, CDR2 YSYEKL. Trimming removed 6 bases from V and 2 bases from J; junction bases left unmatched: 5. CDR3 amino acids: CASRPTSGEQETQYF. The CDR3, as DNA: TGCGCCAGCAGACCGACTAGCGGGGAACAAGAGACCCAGTACTTC.

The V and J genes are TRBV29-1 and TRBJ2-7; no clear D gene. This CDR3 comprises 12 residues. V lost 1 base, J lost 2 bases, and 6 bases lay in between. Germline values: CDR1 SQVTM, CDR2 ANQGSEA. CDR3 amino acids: CSVEVNPYEQYF. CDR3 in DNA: TGCAGCGTTGAAGTTAACCCCTACGAGCAGTACTTC.

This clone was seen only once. The CDR3 here is CASSLVGARPQHF. The CDR3 DNA is TGTGCCAGCAGCTTAGTGGGTGCCCGGCCCCAGCATTTT. The chain has TRBV7-2 and TRBJ1-5; D gene unclear. The V and J ends lost 1 base and 9 bases respectively, with 10 bases between them. Germline V gives CDR1 SGHTA, CDR2 FQGNSA. The CDR3 covers 13 residues.

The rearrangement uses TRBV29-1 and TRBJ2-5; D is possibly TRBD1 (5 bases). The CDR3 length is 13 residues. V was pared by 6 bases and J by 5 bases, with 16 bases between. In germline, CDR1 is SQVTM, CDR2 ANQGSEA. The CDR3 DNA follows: TGCAGCGTCGGGCAGGGATTGTGGGAGACCCAGTACTTC. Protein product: CSVGQGLWETQYF.

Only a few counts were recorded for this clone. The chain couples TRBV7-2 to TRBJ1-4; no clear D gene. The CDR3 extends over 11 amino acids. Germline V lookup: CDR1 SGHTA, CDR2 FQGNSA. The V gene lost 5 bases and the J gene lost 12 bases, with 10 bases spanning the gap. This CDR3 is CASSTDGELFF. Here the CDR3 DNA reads TGTGCCAGCAGCACGGACGGAGAACTGTTTTTT.

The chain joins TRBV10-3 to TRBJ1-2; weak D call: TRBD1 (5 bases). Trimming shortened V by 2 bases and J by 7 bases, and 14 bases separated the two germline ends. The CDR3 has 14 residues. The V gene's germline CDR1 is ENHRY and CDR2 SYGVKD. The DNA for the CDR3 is TGTGCCATCAGTGAGGTGGAGGCAGGGTCTGGCTACACCTTC. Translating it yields CAISEVEAGSGYTF.

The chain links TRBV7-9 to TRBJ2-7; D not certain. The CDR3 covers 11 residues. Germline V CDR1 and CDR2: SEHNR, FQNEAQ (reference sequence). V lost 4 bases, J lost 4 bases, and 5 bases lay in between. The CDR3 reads CASSSQYEQYF. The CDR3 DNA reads TGTGCCAGCAGCTCTCAATACGAGCAGTACTTC.

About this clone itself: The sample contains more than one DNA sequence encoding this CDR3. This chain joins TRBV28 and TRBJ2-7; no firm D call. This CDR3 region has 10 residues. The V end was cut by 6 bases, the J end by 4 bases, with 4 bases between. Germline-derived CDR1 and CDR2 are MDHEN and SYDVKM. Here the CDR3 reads CASSRYEQYF. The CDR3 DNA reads TGTGCCAGCAGCCGGTACGAGCAGTACTTC.

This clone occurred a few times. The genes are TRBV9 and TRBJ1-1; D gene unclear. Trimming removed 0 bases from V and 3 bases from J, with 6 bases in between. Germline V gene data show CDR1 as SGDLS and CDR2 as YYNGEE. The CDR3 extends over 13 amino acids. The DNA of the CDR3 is TGTGCCAGCAGCGTAGACACCTACACTGAAGCTTTCTTT. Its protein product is CASSVDTYTEAFF.

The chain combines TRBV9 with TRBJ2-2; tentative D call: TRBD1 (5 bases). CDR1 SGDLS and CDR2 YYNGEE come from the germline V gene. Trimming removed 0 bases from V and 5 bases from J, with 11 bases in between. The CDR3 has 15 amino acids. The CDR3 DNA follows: TGTGCCAGCAGCGTAGACCCTCAGGGAACCGGGGAGCTGTTTTTT. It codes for CASSVDPQGTGELFF.

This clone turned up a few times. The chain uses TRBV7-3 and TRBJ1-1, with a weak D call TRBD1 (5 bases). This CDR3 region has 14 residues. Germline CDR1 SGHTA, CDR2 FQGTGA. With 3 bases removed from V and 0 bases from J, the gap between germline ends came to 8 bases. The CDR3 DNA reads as TGTGCCAGCAGCTTTAAGGGGCTGAACACTGAAGCTTTCTTT. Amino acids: CASSFKGLNTEAFF.

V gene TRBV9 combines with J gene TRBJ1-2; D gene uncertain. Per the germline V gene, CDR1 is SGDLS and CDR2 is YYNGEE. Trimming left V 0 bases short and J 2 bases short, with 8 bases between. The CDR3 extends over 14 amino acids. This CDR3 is CASSVGGTNYGYTF. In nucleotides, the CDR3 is TGTGCCAGCAGCGTAGGAGGCACAAACTATGGCTACACCTTC.

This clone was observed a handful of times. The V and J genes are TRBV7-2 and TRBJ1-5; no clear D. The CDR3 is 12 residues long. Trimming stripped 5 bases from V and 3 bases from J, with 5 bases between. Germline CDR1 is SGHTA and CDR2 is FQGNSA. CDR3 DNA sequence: TGTGCCAGCAGCCCCAACAATCAGCCCCAGCATTTT. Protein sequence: CASSPNNQPQHF.